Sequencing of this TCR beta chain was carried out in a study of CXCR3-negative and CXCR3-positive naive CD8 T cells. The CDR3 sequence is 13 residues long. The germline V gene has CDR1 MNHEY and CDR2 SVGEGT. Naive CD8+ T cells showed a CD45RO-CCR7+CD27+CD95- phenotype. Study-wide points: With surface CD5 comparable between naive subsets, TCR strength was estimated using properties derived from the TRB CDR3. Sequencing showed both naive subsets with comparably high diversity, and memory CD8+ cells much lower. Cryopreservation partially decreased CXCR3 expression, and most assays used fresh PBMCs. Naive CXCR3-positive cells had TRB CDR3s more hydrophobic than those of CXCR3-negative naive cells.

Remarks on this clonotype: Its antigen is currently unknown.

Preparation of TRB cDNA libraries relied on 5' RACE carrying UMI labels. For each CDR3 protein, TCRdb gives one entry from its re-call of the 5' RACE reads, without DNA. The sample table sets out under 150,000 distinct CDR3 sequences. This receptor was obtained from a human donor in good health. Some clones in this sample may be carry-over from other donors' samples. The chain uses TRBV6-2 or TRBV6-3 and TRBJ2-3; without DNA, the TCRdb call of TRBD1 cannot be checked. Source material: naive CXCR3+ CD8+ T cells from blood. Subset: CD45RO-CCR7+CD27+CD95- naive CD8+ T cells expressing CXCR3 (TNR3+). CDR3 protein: CASDGLRGDTQYF.